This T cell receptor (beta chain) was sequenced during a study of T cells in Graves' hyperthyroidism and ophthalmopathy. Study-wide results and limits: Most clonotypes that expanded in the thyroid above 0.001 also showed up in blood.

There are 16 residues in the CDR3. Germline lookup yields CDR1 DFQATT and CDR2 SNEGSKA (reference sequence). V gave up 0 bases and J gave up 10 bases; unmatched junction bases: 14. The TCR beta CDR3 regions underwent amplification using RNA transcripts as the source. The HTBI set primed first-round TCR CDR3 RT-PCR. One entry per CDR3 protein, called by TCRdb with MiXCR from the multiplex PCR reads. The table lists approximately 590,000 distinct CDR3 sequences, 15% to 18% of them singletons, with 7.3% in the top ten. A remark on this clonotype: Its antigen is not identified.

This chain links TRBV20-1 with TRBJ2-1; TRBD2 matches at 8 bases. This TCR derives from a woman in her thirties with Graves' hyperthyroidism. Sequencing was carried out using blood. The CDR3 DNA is TGCAGTGCTAGAGACCTGAGCGGGAGTATTTCGAGGGAGCAGTTCTTC. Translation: CSARDLSGSISREQFF.